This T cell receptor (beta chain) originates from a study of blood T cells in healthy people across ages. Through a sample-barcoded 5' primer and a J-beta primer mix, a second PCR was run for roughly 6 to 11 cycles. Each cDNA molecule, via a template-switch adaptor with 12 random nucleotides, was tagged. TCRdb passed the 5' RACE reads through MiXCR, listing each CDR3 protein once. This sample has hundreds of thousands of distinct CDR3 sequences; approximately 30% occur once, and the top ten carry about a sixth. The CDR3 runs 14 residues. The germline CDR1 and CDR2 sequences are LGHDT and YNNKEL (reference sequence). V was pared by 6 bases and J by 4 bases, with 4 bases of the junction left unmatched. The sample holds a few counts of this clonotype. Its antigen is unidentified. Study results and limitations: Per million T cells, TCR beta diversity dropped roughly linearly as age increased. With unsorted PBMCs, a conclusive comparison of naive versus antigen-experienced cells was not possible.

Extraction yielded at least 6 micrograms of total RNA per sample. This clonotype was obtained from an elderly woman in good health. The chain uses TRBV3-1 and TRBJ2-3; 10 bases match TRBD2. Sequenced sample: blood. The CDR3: CASRGTSEADTQYF. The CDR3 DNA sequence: TGTGCCAGCAGGGGGACTAGCGAAGCAGATACGCAGTATTTT.